The T cell receptor (beta chain) described here comes from a study of cytomegalovirus exposure and HLA in healthy donors. On the study more broadly: The 95 to 150 validation repertoires used a platform that matched the one used for the 600 to 750 first-cohort repertoires, as a later analysis reported.

The V end was cut by 0 bases, the J end by 4 bases, with 11 bases between. Germline V lookup: CDR1 SGHRS, CDR2 YFSETQ. This CDR3 contains 14 residues. Profiled with immunoSEQ multiplex PCR; TCRdb holds only in-frame clones, not every one. This table has 250,000 to 350,000 clones, 86% appearing once. J is TRBJ2-7 and V is TRBV5-1; D gene uncertain. Sample: PBMCs. The clonotype originates from a young woman in good health and CMV-seronegative. CDR3 loop: CASSLAAATYEQYF. The CDR3 DNA reads TGCGCCAGCAGCTTGGCTGCGGCAACGTACGAGCAGTACTTC. Drawing the rest from reference TRBV5-1 and TRBJ2-7, the complete variable domain is KAGVTQTPRYLIKTRGQQVTLSCSPISGHRSVSWYQQTPGQGLQFLFEYFSETQRNKGNFPGRFSGRQFSNSRSEMNVSTLELGDSALYLCASSLAAATYEQYFGPGTRLTVT.